The rows below give T cell receptor beta chains drawn from one sample of a study of cytomegalovirus exposure and HLA in healthy donors. The protocol was immunoSEQ multiplex PCR, while the TCRdb copy is restricted to in-frame clones and leaves out a portion. The sample carries roughly 150,000 clones, 64% recorded once. The specimen was PBMCs. The receptor source for this set is a woman between 25 and 40 years old in good health and CMV-seropositive. Each CDR3 is given with its conserved first and last residue. A D gene is named only where the DNA matches it firmly. Clone size is given for some rows only: seen once, a few or many times, or a class if the clone is expanded.

TRBV7-2	.	once	TRBJ2-7	TGTGCCAGCAGCTCCCAGGACTTGTTATACGAGCAGTACTTC	CASSSQDLLYEQYF
TRBV9	TRBD2	.	TRBJ2-1	TGTGCCAGCACCCGTGCGGGAGGGTCGTACAATGAGCAGTTCTTC	CASTRAGGSYNEQFF
TRBV7-2	.	.	TRBJ1-1	TGTGCCAGCAGCATCACAGGGAACACTGAAGCTTTCTTT	CASSITGNTEAFF
TRBV30	.	.	TRBJ2-2	TGTGCCTGGAGTCCCCCCCTGGGAGGACCCGGGGAGCTGTTTTTT	CAWSPPLGGPGELFF
TRBV7-2	.	.	TRBJ1-1	TGTGCCAGCAGCTTAATCACAGGAGTGGCCACTGAAGCTTTCTTT	CASSLITGVATEAFF
TRBV5-8	TRBD1	.	TRBJ1-1	TGTGCCAGCAGCGGGGGACAGTTGAACACTGAAGCTTTCTTT	CASSGGQLNTEAFF
TRBV30	.	.	TRBJ1-5	TGTGCCTGGAGTGTACGGACAATAAGCAATCAGCCCCAGCATTTT	CAWSVRTISNQPQHF
TRBV30	TRBD1	.	TRBJ2-5	TGTGCCTGGAGCCCCGGGACAGGGGGCTTGGAGACCCAGTACTTC	CAWSPGTGGLETQYF
TRBV19	.	.	TRBJ1-5	TGTGCCAGTAGCCCGACAGCCGATCAGCCCCAGCATTTT	CASSPTADQPQHF
TRBV5-4	.	few	TRBJ1-1	TGTGCCAGCAGCTTGGCGAGGGGGATGAACACTGAAGCTTTCTTT	CASSLARGMNTEAFF
TRBV6-4	TRBD2	.	TRBJ2-1	TGTGCCAGCAGCAAGACTAGCGGGGGGTACAATGAGCAGTTCTTC	CASSKTSGGYNEQFF
TRBV14	.	.	TRBJ2-1	TGTGCCAGCAGTCGCATCAATAAGGGGGAGCAGTTCTTC	CASSRINKGEQFF
TRBV7-6	TRBD1	few	TRBJ2-1	TGTGCCAGCAGCTTACATTCAGGGGGAGTGTTCTTC	CASSLHSGGVFF
TRBV11-2	.	few	TRBJ1-2	TGTGCCAGCAGCTTAGACGCCGGGACACCGGGTGGCTACACCTTC	CASSLDAGTPGGYTF